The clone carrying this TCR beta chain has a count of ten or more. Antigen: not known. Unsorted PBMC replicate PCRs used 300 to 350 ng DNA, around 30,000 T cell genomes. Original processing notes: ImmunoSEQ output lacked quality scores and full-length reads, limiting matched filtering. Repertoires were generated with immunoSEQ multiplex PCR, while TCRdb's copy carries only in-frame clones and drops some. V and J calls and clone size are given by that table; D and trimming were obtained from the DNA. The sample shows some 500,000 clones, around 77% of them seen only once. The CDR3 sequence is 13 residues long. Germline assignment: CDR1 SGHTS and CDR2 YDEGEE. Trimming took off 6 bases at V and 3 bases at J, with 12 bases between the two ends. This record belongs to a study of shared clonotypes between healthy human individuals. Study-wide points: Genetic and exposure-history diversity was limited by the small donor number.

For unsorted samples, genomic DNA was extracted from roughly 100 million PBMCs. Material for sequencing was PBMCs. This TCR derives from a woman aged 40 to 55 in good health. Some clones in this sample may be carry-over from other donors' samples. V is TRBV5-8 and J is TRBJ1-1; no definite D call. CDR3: CASTPGRYTEAFF. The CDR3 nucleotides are TGTGCCAGCACCCCTGGACGGTACACTGAAGCTTTCTTT.